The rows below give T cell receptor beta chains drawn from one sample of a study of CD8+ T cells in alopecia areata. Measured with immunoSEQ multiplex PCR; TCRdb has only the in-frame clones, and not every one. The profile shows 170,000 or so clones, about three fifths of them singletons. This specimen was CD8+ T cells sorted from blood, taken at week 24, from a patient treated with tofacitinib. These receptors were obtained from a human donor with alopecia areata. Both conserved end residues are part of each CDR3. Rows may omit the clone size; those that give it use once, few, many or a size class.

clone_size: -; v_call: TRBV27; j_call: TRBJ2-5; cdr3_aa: CASSFFPQETQYF
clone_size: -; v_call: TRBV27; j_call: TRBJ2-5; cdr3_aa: CASRSPSSGGAGETQYF
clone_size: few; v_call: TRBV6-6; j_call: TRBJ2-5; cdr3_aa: CASREDKKGPQYF
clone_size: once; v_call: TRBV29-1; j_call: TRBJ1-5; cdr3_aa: CSVEAARTGTGGDQPQHF
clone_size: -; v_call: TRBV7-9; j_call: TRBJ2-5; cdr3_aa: CASSFDRRPRETQYF
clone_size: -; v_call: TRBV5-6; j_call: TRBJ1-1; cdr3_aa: CASSPGQGSAEAFF
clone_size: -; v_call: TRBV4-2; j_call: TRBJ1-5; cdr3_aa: CASSQEDLNQPQHF
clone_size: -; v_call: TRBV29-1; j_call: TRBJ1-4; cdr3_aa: CSARGDEKLFF
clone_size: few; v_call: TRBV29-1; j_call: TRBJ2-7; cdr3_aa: CSVRGGWYEQYF
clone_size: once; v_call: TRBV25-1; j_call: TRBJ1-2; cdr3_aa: CASSAGRGVGYTF
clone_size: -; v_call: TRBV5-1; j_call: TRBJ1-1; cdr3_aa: CASNSSPNTEAFF
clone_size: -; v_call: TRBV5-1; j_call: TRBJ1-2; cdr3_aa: CASSLDRGSLVGYGYTF
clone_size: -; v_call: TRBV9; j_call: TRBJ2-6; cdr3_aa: CASSESGSGANVLTF
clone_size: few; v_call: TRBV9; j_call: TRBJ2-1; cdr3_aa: CASSETSGGAGEQFF
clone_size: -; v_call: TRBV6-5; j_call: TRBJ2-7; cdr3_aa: CASSYGSGEQYF
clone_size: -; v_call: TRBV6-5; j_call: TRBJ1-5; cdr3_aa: CASSKDRARNQPQHF
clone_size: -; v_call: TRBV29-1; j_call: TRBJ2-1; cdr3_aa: CSVTKGQGEVEQFF
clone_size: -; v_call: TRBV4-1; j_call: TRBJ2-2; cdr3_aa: CASSQSRTASTGELFF
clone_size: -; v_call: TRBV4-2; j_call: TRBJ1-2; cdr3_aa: CASSQSLGPGNYGYTF
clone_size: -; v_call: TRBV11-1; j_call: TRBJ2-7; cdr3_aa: CASSDLSSYEQYF
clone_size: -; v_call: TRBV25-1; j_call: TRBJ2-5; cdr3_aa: CASSDVETQYF
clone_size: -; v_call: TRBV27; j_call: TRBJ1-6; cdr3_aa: CASSLSWLRQGAYSPLHF
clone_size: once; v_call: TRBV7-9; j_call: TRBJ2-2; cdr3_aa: CASSAPGQGVNGELFF
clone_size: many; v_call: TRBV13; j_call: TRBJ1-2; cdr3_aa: CASSPQRYGYTF
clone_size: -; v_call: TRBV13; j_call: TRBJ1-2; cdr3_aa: CASSLGSGAGGYTF
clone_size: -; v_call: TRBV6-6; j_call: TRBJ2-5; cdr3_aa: CASTDQSGTQYF
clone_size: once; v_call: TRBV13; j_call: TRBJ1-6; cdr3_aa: CASSSQYSPLHF
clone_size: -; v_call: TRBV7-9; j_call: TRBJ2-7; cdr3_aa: CASSPGTAPTYEQYF